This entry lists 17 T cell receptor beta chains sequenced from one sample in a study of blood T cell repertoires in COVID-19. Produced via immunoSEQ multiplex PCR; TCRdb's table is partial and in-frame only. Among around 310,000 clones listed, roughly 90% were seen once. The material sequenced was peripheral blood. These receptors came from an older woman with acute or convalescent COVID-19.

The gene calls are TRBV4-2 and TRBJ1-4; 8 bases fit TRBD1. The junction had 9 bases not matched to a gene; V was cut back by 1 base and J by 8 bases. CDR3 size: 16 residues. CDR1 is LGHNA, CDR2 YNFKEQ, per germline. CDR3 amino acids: CASSQGGTGGREKLFF. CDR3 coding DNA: TGTGCCAGCAGCCAAGGAGGGACAGGTGGCCGGGAAAAACTGTTTTTT.

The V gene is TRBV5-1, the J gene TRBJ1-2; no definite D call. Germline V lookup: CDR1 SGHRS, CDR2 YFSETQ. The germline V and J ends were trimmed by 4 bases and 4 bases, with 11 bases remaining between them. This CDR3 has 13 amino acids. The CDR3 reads CASSPSRAYGYTF. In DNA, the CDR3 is TGCGCCAGCAGCCCATCGAGGGCCTATGGCTACACCTTC.

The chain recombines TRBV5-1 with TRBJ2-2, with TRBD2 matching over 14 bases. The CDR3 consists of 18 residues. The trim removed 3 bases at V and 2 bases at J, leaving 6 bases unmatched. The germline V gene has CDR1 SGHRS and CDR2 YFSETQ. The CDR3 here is CASSSGLAGALNTGELFF. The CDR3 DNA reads TGCGCCAGCAGCTCGGGACTAGCGGGGGCCTTAAACACCGGGGAGCTGTTTTTT.

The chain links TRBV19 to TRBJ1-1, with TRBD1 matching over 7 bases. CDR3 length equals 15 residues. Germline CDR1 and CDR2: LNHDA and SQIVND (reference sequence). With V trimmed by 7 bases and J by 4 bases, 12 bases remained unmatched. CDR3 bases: TGTGCCAGTAAGAGTCAAGGAGGGGGCGGCACTGAAGCTTTCTTT. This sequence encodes CASKSQGGGGTEAFF.

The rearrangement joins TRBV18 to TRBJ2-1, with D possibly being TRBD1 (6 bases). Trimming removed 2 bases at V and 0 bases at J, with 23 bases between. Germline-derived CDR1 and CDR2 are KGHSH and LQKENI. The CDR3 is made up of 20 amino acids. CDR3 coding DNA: TGTGCCAGCTCACCAAGGGAGACAGCAGGGCAGGGGAGCTCCTACAATGAGCAGTTCTTC. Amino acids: CASSPRETAGQGSSYNEQFF.

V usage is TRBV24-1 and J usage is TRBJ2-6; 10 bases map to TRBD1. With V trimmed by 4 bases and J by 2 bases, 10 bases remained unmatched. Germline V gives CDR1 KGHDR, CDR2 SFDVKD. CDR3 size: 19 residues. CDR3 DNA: TGTGCCACCAGTGACTCCAAACCGGACAGGGGGACTGGGGCCAACGTCCTGACTTTC. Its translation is CATSDSKPDRGTGANVLTF.

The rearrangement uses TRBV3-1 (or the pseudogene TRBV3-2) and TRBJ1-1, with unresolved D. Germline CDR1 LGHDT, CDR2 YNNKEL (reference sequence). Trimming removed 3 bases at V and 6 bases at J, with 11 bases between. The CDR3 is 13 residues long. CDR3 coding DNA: TGTGCCAGCAGCCACGGAGCTTATCCTGAAGCTTTCTTT. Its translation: CASSHGAYPEAFF.

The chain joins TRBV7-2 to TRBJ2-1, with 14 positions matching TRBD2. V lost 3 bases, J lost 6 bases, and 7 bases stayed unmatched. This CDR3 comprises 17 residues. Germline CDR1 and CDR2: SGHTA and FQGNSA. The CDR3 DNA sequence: TGTGCCAGCAGCTTTGGACTAGCGGGAGGCCTTGTCAATGAGCAGTTCTTC. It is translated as CASSFGLAGGLVNEQFF.

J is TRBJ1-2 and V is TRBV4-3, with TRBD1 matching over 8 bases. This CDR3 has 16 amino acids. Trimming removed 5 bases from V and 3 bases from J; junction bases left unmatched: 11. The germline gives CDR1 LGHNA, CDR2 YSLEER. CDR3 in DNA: TGCGCCAGCAGCTACTCTAGGACAGGGCCCTACTATGGCTACACCTTC. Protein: CASSYSRTGPYYGYTF.

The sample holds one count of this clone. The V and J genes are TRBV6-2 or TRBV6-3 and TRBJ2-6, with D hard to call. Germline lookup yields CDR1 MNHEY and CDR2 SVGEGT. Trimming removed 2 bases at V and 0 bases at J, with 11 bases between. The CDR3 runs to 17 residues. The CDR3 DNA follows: TGTGCCAGCAGTTACCCGTTAAAGAGCTCTGGGGCCAACGTCCTGACTTTC. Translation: CASSYPLKSSGANVLTF.

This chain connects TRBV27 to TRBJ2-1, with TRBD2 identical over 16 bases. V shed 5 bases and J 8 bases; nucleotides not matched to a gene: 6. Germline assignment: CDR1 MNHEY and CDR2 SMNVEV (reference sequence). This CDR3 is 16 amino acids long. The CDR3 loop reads CASSPGLAGGPDEQFF. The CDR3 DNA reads TGTGCCAGCAGTCCGGGACTAGCGGGAGGGCCGGATGAGCAGTTCTTC.

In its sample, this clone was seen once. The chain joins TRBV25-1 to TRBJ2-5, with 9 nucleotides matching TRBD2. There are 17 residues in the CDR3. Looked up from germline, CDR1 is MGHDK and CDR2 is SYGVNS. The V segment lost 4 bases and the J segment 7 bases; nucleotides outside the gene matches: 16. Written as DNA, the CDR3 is TGTGCCAGCAGTGCAGAGGCGGGAGGGCTCTCAATTGGGACCCAGTACTTC. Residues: CASSAEAGGLSIGTQYF.

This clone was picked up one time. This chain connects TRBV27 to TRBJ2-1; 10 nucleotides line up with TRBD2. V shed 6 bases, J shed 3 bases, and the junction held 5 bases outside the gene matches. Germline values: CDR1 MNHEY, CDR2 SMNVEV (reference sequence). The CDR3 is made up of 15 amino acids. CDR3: CASRPSGSVYNEQFF. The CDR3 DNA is TGTGCCAGCAGACCTAGCGGGAGCGTCTACAATGAGCAGTTCTTC.

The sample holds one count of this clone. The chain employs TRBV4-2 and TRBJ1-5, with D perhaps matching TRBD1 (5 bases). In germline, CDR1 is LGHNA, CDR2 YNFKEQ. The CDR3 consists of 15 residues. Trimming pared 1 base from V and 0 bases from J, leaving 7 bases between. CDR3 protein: CASSQADSSNQPQHF. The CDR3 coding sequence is TGTGCCAGCAGCCAAGCCGACAGTAGCAATCAGCCCCAGCATTTT.

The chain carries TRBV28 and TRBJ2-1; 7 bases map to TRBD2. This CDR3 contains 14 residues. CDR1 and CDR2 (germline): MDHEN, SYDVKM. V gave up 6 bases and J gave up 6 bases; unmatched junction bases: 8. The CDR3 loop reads CASRRQPGGNEQFF. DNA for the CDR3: TGTGCCAGCAGGCGTCAACCGGGGGGCAATGAGCAGTTCTTC.

CDR3 DNA: TGTGCCTGGAGGAAGGGGGCGGTGAACACTGAAGCTTTCTTT. Encoded protein: CAWRKGAVNTEAFF. The chain combines TRBV2 with TRBJ1-1, with TRBD1 matching 7 bases. The germline V gene encodes CDR1 SNHLY and CDR2 FYNNEI. Trimming took 11 bases from V and 0 from J; bases not matched to a gene: 9. The CDR3 covers 14 residues. The variable domain in full, with the rest retrieved from reference TRBV2 and TRBJ1-1, is EPEVTQTPSHQVTQMGQEVILRCVPISNHLYFYWYRQILGQKVEFLVSFYNNEISEKSEIFDDQFSVERPDGSNFTLKIRSTKLEDSAMYFCAWRKGAVNTEAFFGQGTRLTVV.

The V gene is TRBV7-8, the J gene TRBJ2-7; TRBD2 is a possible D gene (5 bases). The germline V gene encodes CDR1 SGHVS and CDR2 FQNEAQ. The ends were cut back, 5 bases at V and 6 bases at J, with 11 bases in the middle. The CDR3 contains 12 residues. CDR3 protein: CASSPAEGEQYF. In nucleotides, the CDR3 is TGTGCCAGCAGCCCCGCCGAGGGCGAGCAGTACTTC.